These T cell receptor beta chains were read from a single sample in a study of T cells in Graves' hyperthyroidism and ophthalmopathy. TCRdb independently ran MiXCR on the multiplex PCR reads; one entry per CDR3 protein. The sample records hundreds of thousands of distinct CDR3 sequences, over 15% being singletons. Material for sequencing was blood. Receptors originate from a woman in her fifties or sixties with Graves' hyperthyroidism that later progressed to Graves' ophthalmopathy. Both conserved end residues are part of each CDR3. The D gene is left open where the match is weak. Expanded clones are given a class, and other clones once, few, many or no size at all.

>-|many|TRBV7-9|TRBJ1-2
TGTGCCAGCAGCTTTGCCAATAACTATGGCTACACCTTC
CASSFANNYGYTF
>-|-|TRBV11-2|TRBJ1-4
TGTGCCAGCAGCTTAGAGGGGTCCGCAACTGATGAAAAACTGTTTTTT
CASSLEGSATDEKLFF
>-|few|TRBV3-1|TRBJ2-2
TGTGCCAGCAGCCGCGACCGGGACACGGGCACCGGGGAGCTGTTTTTT
CASSRDRDTGTGELFF
>-|-|TRBV5-1|TRBJ2-5
TGCGCCAGCAGCTTTACAGCTTCTCAAGAGACCCAGTACTTC
CASSFTASQETQYF
>TRBD2|many|TRBV20-1|TRBJ2-5
TGCAGTGCTAGGGCGTCGGGTGAGCGGGGGGACCACCAAGAGACCCAGTACTTC
CSARASGERGDHQETQYF
>-|many|TRBV3-1|TRBJ2-3
TGTGCCAGCAGCCAACAGGGGTCCACAGATACGCAGTATTTT
CASSQQGSTDTQYF
>-|many|TRBV20-1|TRBJ2-4
TGCAGTGCCCCACAGCAAACAGCCAAAAACATTCAGTACTTC
CSAPQQTAKNIQYF
>TRBD1|few|TRBV19|TRBJ1-5
TGTGCCAGTACATCCGGGACAGTCTCCGGATGGCTTCAGCCCCAGCATTTT
CASTSGTVSGWLQPQHF
>-|many|TRBV30|TRBJ1-2
TGTGCCTGGATCCAACAGAATTACTATGGCTACACCTTC
CAWIQQNYYGYTF
>TRBD2|many|TRBV7-9|TRBJ2-1
TGTGCCAGCAGGGCGGGGGGCCACAATGAGCAGTTCTTC
CASRAGGHNEQFF
>-|many|TRBV7-3|TRBJ1-1
TGTGCCAGCAGCGCCACAGGTGATAACACTGAAGCTTTCTTT
CASSATGDNTEAFF
>TRBD2|-|TRBV4-2|TRBJ2-1
TGTGCCAGCAGCCATCGCGGGGGGGCGGGAAATGAGCAGTTCTTC
CASSHRGGAGNEQFF
>-|many|TRBV2|TRBJ2-7
TGTGCCAGCAGTAGGGGACAACCCGTTGGGAACGAGCAGTACTTC
CASSRGQPVGNEQYF
>-|-|TRBV5-8|TRBJ2-3
TGTGCCAGCAGCTCCTTTACCACAGATACGCAGTATTTT
CASSSFTTDTQYF
>-|many|TRBV13|TRBJ2-7
TGTGCCAGCGCGAAACTTAGCGGCGGGACCTACGAGCAGTACTTC
CASAKLSGGTYEQYF
>-|-|TRBV7-2|TRBJ2-3
TGTGCCAGCAGCCTAAGTGACACAGATACGCAGTATTTT
CASSLSDTDTQYF
>-|-|TRBV18|TRBJ2-1
TGTGCCAGCTCATCTACAGGAGAGCAGTTCTTC
CASSSTGEQFF
>TRBD1|many|TRBV7-2|TRBJ1-2
TGTGCCAGCAGCCCGACAGGGCGCTTCTATGGCTACACCTTC
CASSPTGRFYGYTF
>TRBD2|-|TRBV5-5|TRBJ2-5
TGTGCCAGCAGCCCTCTTCCGACTAGCGGGGGGACTCCCCAAGAGACCCAGTACTTC
CASSPLPTSGGTPQETQYF
>-|many|TRBV9|TRBJ1-1
TGTGCCAGCAGCGTAGCTAGTATGAACACTGAAGCTTTCTTT
CASSVASMNTEAFF
>-|many|TRBV7-9|TRBJ2-2
TGTGCCAGCAGCTTAGCGGGGGCACACACCGGGGAGCTGTTTTTT
CASSLAGAHTGELFF
>TRBD1|few|TRBV2|TRBJ1-3
TGTGCCAGCCAAAGGGGACAGGGATCTGGAAACACCATATATTTT
CASQRGQGSGNTIYF
>-|few|TRBV6-5|TRBJ1-1
TGTGCCAGCAGTTACAGGTCACAGTACACTGAAGCTTTCTTT
CASSYRSQYTEAFF